This T cell receptor beta chain was profiled in a study of shared clonotypes between healthy human individuals. Study background: Per donor, CD8 memory used one plate, CD8 naive used two, CD4 memory used three and CD4 naive used three. Study conclusions and caveats: The authors expected sequencing depth to affect clonotype sharing among donors. Naive subsets usually exceeded memory subsets in estimated richness.

Comment on this clone: Antigen: not known.

Germline V CDR1 and CDR2: MNHNY, SVGAGI (reference sequence). The CDR3 loop spans 16 amino acids. Trimming removed 2 bases at V and 3 bases at J, with 14 bases between. Both subsets, CD45RA+ naive and CD45RA-negative memory, were split from the CD4+ cells. TCRdb's copy holds only in-frame clones and misses some; the assay was immunoSEQ multiplex PCR. The table shows some 660,000 clones, with less than 80% occurring only once. The V call is TRBV6-6, the J call TRBJ1-5; D call uncertain. The sequence came from a woman between 25 and 40 years old in good health. Specimen: memory CD4+ T cells sorted from blood. Documented subset: CD45RA-negative fraction. The CDR3 nucleotides are TGTGCCAGCAGTTACGGGCGAGGCAGTTACAATCAGCCCCAGCATTTT. The encoded protein is CASSYGRGSYNQPQHF.